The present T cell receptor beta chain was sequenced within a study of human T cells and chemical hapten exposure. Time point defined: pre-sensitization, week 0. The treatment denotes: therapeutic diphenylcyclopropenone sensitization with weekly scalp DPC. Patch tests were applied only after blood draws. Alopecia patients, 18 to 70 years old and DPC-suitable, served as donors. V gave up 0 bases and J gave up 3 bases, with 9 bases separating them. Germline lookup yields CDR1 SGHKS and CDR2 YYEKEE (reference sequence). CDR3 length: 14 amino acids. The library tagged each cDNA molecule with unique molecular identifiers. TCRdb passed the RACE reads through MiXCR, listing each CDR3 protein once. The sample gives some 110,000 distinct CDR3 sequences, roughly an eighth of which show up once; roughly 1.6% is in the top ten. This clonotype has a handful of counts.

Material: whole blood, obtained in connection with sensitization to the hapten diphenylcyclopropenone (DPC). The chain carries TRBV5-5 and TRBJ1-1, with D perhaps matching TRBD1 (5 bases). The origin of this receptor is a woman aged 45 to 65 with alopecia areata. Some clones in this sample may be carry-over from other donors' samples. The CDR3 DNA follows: TGTGCCAGCAGCTTGGTGGTGGGGGACACTGAAGCTTTCTTT. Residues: CASSLVVGDTEAFF. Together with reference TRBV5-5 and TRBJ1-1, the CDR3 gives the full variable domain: DAGVTQSPTHLIKTRGQQVTLRCSPISGHKSVSWYQQVLGQGPQFIFQYYEKEERGRGNFPDRFSARQFPNYSSELNVNALLLGDSALYLCASSLVVGDTEAFFGQGTRLTVV.